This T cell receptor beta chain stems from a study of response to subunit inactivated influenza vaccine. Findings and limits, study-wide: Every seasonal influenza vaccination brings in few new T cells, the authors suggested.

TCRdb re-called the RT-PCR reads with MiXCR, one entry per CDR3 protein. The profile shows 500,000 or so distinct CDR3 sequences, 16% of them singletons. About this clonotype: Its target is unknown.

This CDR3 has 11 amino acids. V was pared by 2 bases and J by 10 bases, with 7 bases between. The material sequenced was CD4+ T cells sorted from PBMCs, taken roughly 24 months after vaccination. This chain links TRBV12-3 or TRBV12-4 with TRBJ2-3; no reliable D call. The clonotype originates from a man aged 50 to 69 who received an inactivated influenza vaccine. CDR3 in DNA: TGTGCCAGCAGTTTAAAAGAAGCGCAGTATTTT. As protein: CASSLKEAQYF.